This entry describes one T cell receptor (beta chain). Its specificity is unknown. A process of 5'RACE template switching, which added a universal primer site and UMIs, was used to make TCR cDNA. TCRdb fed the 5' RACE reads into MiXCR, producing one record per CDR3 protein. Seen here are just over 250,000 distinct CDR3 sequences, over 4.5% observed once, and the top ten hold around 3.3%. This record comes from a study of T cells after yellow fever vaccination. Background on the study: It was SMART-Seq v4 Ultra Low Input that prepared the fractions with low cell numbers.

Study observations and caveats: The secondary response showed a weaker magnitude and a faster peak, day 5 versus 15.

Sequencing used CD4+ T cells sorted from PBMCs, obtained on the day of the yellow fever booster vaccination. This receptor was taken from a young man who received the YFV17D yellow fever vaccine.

The CDR3 loop is CASSFSPRGGGQETQYF. CDR3 nucleotide sequence: TGTGCCAGCAGTTTTTCCCCCCGCGGGGGGGGCCAAGAGACCCAGTACTTC. The chain combines TRBV28 with TRBJ2-5; 9 bases are shared with TRBD2. J lost 1 base, V lost 3 bases, and 9 bases had no gene match. The CDR3 extends over 17 amino acids. Germline CDR1 MDHEN, CDR2 SYDVKM. The variable domain in full, with the rest retrieved from reference TRBV28 and TRBJ2-5, is DVKVTQSSRYLVKRTGEKVFLECVQDMDHENMFWYRQDPGLGLRLIYFSYDVKMKEKGDIPEGYSVSREKKERFSLILESASTNQTSMYLCASSFSPRGGGQETQYFGPGTRLLVL.